These 26 T cell receptor beta chains were all obtained from the same sample, sequenced in a study of beta chain features in type 1 diabetes. Study-wide results and caveats: Shortening of TCRB CDR3s, moderate but significant, appeared in all four CD4+ subsets of Type 1 diabetes patients.

Antigens of these TCRs are unknown. As every portion of the isolated RNA was reverse transcribed, the sequencing read expressed TCRB transcripts. The method was immunoSEQ multiplex PCR; TCRdb's version includes in-frame clones alone and lacks a portion of them. The sample carries 95,000 to 150,000 clones, 15% to 20% recorded once. Input material: central memory CD4+ T cells from blood. These receptor sequences come from a man between 18 and 35 years old with type 1 diabetes.

This clone appeared a few times. This may stem from a read error, because a much larger clone lies one nucleotide away. The genes are TRBV7-9 and TRBJ1-3; 7 nucleotides align to TRBD1. The trim removed 6 bases at V and 2 bases at J, leaving 4 bases unmatched. The CDR3 has 14 amino acids. Per germline, CDR1 SEHNR and CDR2 FQNEAQ (reference sequence). The CDR3 nucleotides are TGTGCCAGCAGTCCCGGGACAGCTGGAAACACCATATATTTT. Translating it yields CASSPGTAGNTIYF.

This clone was seen a handful of times. The genes are TRBV9 and TRBJ2-5, with 10 nucleotides matching TRBD1. The CDR3 is 14 residues long. In germline, CDR1 is SGDLS, CDR2 YYNGEE. Trimming at V came to 2 bases and at J to 3 bases, leaving 1 base not matched to a gene. DNA of the CDR3: TGTGCCAGCAGCGTCGGGACAGGGGAAGAGACCCAGTACTTC. Protein product: CASSVGTGEETQYF.

This clone has more than one count but fewer than ten. This sequence joins TRBV30 and TRBJ2-5; weak D call: TRBD1 (5 bases). CDR3 length equals 14 residues. CDR1 GTSNPN and CDR2 SVGIG come from the germline V gene (reference sequence). V was cut by 0 bases and J by 4 bases, with 12 bases left in between. The CDR3 reads CAWSVSGRPETQYF. The DNA of the CDR3 is TGTGCCTGGAGTGTGTCAGGGCGGCCAGAGACCCAGTACTTC. Filled out from reference TRBV30 and TRBJ2-5, the complete variable domain reads SQTIHQWPATLVQPVGSPLSLECTVEGTSNPNLYWYRQAAGRGLQLLFYSVGIGQISSEVPQNLSASRPQDRQFILSSKKLLLSDSGFYLCAWSVSGRPETQYFGPGTRLLVL.

This clone was recorded a few times. The chain couples TRBV28 to TRBJ2-7, with D tentatively TRBD1 (5 bases). Germline V gene sequence: CDR1 MDHEN, CDR2 SYDVKM. The CDR3 has 17 amino acids. Trimming took off 5 bases at V and 3 bases at J, with 23 bases between the two ends. CDR3 residues: CASSHPLFQGDLYEQYF. CDR3 sequence (DNA): TGTGCCAGCAGTCATCCACTATTTCAGGGTGACCTCTACGAGCAGTACTTC.

The chain couples TRBV7-2 to TRBJ2-2; 8 nucleotides align to TRBD1. From germline, CDR1 is SGHTA and CDR2 FQGNSA. The CDR3 has 16 residues. V lost 4 bases to trimming and J lost 5 bases; unmatched junction nucleotides: 9. The CDR3 DNA reads as TGTGCCAGCAGCTCCCCCCCGGACAGGGCGACCGGGGAGCTGTTTTTT. This translates into CASSSPPDRATGELFF.

V and J are TRBV4-1 and TRBJ1-2, with unresolved D. V gave up 0 bases and J gave up 2 bases, with 10 bases separating them. CDR3 length: 15 amino acids. Per germline, CDR1 MGHRA and CDR2 YSYEKL. Written as DNA, the CDR3 is TGCGCCAGCAGCCAAGACGAAGGGTCAAACTATGGCTACACCTTC. It codes for CASSQDEGSNYGYTF.

The chain has TRBV30 and TRBJ2-5; D is possibly TRBD2 (6 bases). The germline V gene encodes CDR1 GTSNPN and CDR2 SVGIG (reference sequence). This CDR3 region has 11 residues. Trimming stripped 2 bases from V and 9 bases from J, with 10 bases between. The CDR3 sequence is CAWSWGEAQYF. The DNA for the CDR3 is TGTGCCTGGAGTTGGGGGGAAGCCCAGTACTTC. Complete variable domain (other parts from reference TRBV30 and TRBJ2-5): SQTIHQWPATLVQPVGSPLSLECTVEGTSNPNLYWYRQAAGRGLQLLFYSVGIGQISSEVPQNLSASRPQDRQFILSSKKLLLSDSGFYLCAWSWGEAQYFGPGTRLLVL.

The rearrangement joins TRBV6-1 to TRBJ1-5; D is unresolved. CDR1 and CDR2 from the germline V gene are MNHNS and SASEGT. V was cut by 7 bases and J by 6 bases, with 13 bases left in between. The CDR3 has 13 amino acids. The CDR3 DNA sequence: TGTGCCAGCACTCAAAGCGTTGGTCAGCCCCAGCATTTT. Translating it yields CASTQSVGQPQHF.

The chain has TRBV19 and TRBJ1-2; 7 bases line up with TRBD1. The J segment lost 6 bases and the V segment lost 6 bases, leaving 4 bases of the junction unmatched. Germline lookup yields CDR1 LNHDA and CDR2 SQIVND (reference sequence). CDR3 length: 12 residues. CDR3 sequence: CASRTGVNGYTF. The CDR3 coding sequence is TGTGCCAGTAGAACAGGGGTGAATGGCTACACCTTC.

This rearrangement joins TRBV5-5 to TRBJ2-3, with unresolved D. CDR3 length: 12 amino acids. Germline-derived CDR1 and CDR2 are SGHKS and YYEKEE (reference sequence). The ends were cut back, 0 bases at V and 2 bases at J, with 1 base in the middle. Written as DNA, the CDR3 is TGTGCCAGCAGCTTGGACACAGATACGCAGTATTTT. Translation: CASSLDTDTQYF.

This clone was seen a handful of times. V usage is TRBV30 and J usage is TRBJ2-5; 8 bases match TRBD2. J gave up 5 bases and V 4 bases, and 0 bases lay outside the gene matches. The CDR3 covers 11 residues. Per the germline V gene, CDR1 is GTSNPN and CDR2 is SVGIG (reference sequence). The CDR3 nucleotides are TGTGCCTGGACTAGCGGGGAGACCCAGTACTTC. Its protein is CAWTSGETQYF.

The chain uses TRBV2 and TRBJ2-7; D uncertain. The CDR3 spans 12 residues. In germline, CDR1 is SNHLY, CDR2 FYNNEI. Trimming pared 6 bases from V and 4 bases from J, leaving 10 bases between. As DNA, the CDR3 is TGTGCCAGCAGGGATATTCGATACGAGCAGTACTTC. This codes for CASRDIRYEQYF.

V usage is TRBV7-9 and J usage is TRBJ1-6; 7 nucleotides match TRBD1. CDR3 length: 14 amino acids. V was clipped by 8 bases and J by 5 bases; unmatched bases: 6. The germline V gene encodes CDR1 SEHNR and CDR2 FQNEAQ (reference sequence). As DNA, the CDR3 is TGTGCCAGCCGCCCAGGGACAGATAATTCACCCCTCCACTTT. It encodes CASRPGTDNSPLHF.

At least ten counts were recorded for this clone. V gene TRBV7-2 combines with J gene TRBJ2-1; D may be TRBD2 (7 bases). Germline V gives CDR1 SGHTA, CDR2 FQGNSA. Trimming cost V 5 bases and J 4 bases, with 18 bases left between them. This CDR3 comprises 16 residues. CDR3 residues: CASSPLGGGTYNEQFF. The CDR3 DNA is TGTGCCAGCAGCCCCCTGGGGGGAGGGACATACAATGAGCAGTTCTTC.

CDR3 loop: CASSRLAASSYNEQFF. DNA of the CDR3: TGTGCCAGCTCCCGACTGGCGGCGTCATCCTACAATGAGCAGTTCTTC. This chain connects TRBV2 to TRBJ2-1; no definite D call. The CDR3 totals 16 residues. V was clipped by 8 bases and J by 1 base, with 18 bases between them. Germline V lookup: CDR1 SNHLY, CDR2 FYNNEI.

The V gene is TRBV19, the J gene TRBJ2-7; TRBD1 or TRBD2 may be the D gene (5 bases each). The V gene lost 3 bases and the J gene lost 10 bases, with 19 bases spanning the gap. The CDR3 runs to 14 residues. From germline, CDR1 is LNHDA and CDR2 SQIVND (reference sequence). The CDR3 here is CASSMGVGTFLQYF. The CDR3 DNA reads as TGTGCCAGTAGTATGGGGGTCGGCACTTTTCTCCAGTACTTC.

The rearrangement uses TRBV29-1 and TRBJ2-2; D call uncertain. The CDR3 totals 14 residues. The V gene's germline CDR1 is SQVTM and CDR2 ANQGSEA. Trimming stripped 4 bases from V and 0 bases from J, with 9 bases between. The CDR3 coding sequence is TGCAGCGTTGGTAGAGAGACGAACACCGGGGAGCTGTTTTTT. Translation: CSVGRETNTGELFF.

The V call is TRBV6-1, the J call TRBJ2-7; D possibly corresponds to TRBD2 (6 bases). V lost 7 bases and J lost 0, with 16 bases in between. The CDR3 has 15 residues. Germline CDR1 and CDR2: MNHNS and SASEGT. The CDR3 loop reads CASIVSGAISYEQYF. The DNA of the CDR3 is TGTGCCAGCATTGTCTCGGGAGCCATCTCCTACGAGCAGTACTTC.

This clone was detected only once. The chain has TRBV9 and TRBJ1-3, with a tentative D call TRBD1 (5 bases). Per the germline V gene, CDR1 is SGDLS and CDR2 is YYNGEE. This CDR3 contains 15 residues. V lost 2 bases and J 0 bases, leaving 9 bases between the germline ends. The CDR3 bases are TGTGCCAGCAGCGTGCAGGGATACTCTGGAAACACCATATATTTT. Protein: CASSVQGYSGNTIYF.

This clone has only a few counts. V and J are TRBV7-9 and TRBJ2-1; D is unclear. V was clipped by 1 base and J by 8 bases, with 6 bases between them. This CDR3 has 12 amino acids. Per the germline V gene, CDR1 is SEHNR and CDR2 is FQNEAQ (reference sequence). The CDR3 region is CASSLEADEQFF. CDR3 DNA sequence: TGTGCCAGCAGCTTAGAGGCAGATGAGCAGTTCTTC.

The CDR3 loop is CASMGSGANVLTF. Written as DNA, the CDR3 is TGTGCCAGCATGGGGTCTGGGGCCAACGTCCTGACTTTC. The chain carries TRBV28 and TRBJ2-6; D uncertain. The CDR3 is made up of 13 amino acids. Trimming shortened V by 7 bases and J by 1 base, and 5 bases separated the two germline ends. Germline CDR1 reads MDHEN; CDR2 reads SYDVKM. Based on the CDR3 plus reference TRBV28 and TRBJ2-6, the full variable domain is DVKVTQSSRYLVKRTGEKVFLECVQDMDHENMFWYRQDPGLGLRLIYFSYDVKMKEKGDIPEGYSVSREKKERFSLILESASTNQTSMYLCASMGSGANVLTFGAGSRLTVL.

This clone was counted between two and nine times. The chain employs TRBV11-2 and TRBJ1-2; D is perhaps TRBD1 (6 bases). This CDR3 has 14 amino acids. Deletions cut 2 bases from V and 3 bases from J, with 10 bases between. The germline CDR1 and CDR2 sequences are SGHAT and FQNNGV. The CDR3 spells CASSLTGADYGYTF. For the CDR3, the DNA is TGTGCCAGCAGCTTAACGGGGGCGGACTATGGCTACACCTTC.

This clone was seen only a few times. The genes are TRBV5-4 and TRBJ2-1; D unresolved. The CDR3 runs to 13 residues. V lost 5 bases to trimming and J lost 6 bases, with 12 bases between them. Germline CDR1 is SGHNT and CDR2 is YYREEE (reference sequence). The CDR3 bases are TGTGCCAGCAGTTCCGGACCGGCCAATGAGCAGTTCTTC. Protein product: CASSSGPANEQFF.

This clone has a handful of counts. The gene calls are TRBV2 and TRBJ2-3; no clear D. CDR3 length: 15 amino acids. Trimming pared 6 bases from V and 0 bases from J, leaving 13 bases between. Germline lookup yields CDR1 SNHLY and CDR2 FYNNEI. The CDR3 loop is CASRGSGLSTDTQYF. Written as DNA, the CDR3 is TGTGCCAGCAGGGGGTCCGGGTTAAGCACAGATACGCAGTATTTT.

This clone was recorded at least ten times. The chain carries TRBV14 and TRBJ1-2; D uncertain. CDR3 length: 14 amino acids. Deletions cut 5 bases from V and 2 bases from J, with 12 bases between. From germline, CDR1 is SGHDN and CDR2 FVKESK. CDR3 in amino acids: CASSSAYVNYGYTF. The CDR3 DNA follows: TGTGCCAGCAGCTCGGCCTATGTGAACTATGGCTACACCTTC.

The chain is built from TRBV11-2 and TRBJ2-3; 8 bases map to TRBD2. Germline V gene lookup returns CDR1 SGHAT and CDR2 FQNNGV. The trim removed 3 bases at V and 1 base at J, leaving 3 bases unmatched. The CDR3 has 15 amino acids. CDR3 DNA sequence: TGTGCCAGCAGCTTTAATAGCGGGGGCACAGATACGCAGTATTTT. Amino acid sequence: CASSFNSGGTDTQYF. The variable domain in full, completed from reference TRBV11-2 and TRBJ2-3, reads EAGVAQSPRYKIIEKRQSVAFWCNPISGHATLYWYQQILGQGPKLLIQFQNNGVVDDSQLPKDRFSAERLKGVDSTLKIQPAKLEDSAVYLCASSFNSGGTDTQYFGPGTRLTVL.